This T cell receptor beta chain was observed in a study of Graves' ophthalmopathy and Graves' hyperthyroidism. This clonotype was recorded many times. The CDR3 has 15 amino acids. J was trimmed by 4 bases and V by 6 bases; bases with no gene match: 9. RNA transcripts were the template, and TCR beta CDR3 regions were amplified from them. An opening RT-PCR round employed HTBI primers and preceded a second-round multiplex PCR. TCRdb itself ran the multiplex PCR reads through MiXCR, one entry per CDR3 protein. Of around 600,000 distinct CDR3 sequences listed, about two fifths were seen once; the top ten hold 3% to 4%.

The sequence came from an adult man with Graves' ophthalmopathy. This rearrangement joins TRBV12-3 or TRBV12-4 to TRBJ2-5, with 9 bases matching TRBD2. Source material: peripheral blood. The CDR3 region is CASSPTGGRGETQYF. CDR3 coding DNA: TGTGCCAGCAGCCCCACGGGCGGGAGGGGAGAGACCCAGTACTTC.